These T cell receptor beta chains were read from a single sample in a study of cytomegalovirus exposure and HLA in healthy donors. Produced via immunoSEQ multiplex PCR; TCRdb's table is partial and in-frame only. The sample includes roughly 90,000 clones, roughly 80% of them seen just once. Sequenced input: PBMCs. Receptors were obtained from a man younger than 35 in good health and CMV-seronegative. CDR3s include the opening cysteine and the closing phenylalanine or tryptophan. The D gene is left open where the match is weak. Expanded clones are given a class, and other clones once, few, many or no size at all.

j_call cdr3_length d_call clone_size v_call cdr3_aa cdr3_nt
TRBJ1-3 13 - - TRBV6-5 CASSSSRVDTIYF TGTGCCAGCAGTTCGTCCAGGGTTGACACCATATATTTT
TRBJ2-5 14 - - TRBV29-1 CSVEIGGWEETQYF TGCAGCGTTGAAATCGGGGGTTGGGAAGAGACCCAGTACTTC
TRBJ1-5 14 - - TRBV21-1 CASSKGGGHQPQHF TGTGCCAGCAGCAAAGGGGGAGGGCATCAGCCCCAGCATTTT
TRBJ2-5 13 - - TRBV27 CASSWDIQETQYF TGTGCCAGCAGTTGGGACATTCAAGAGACCCAGTACTTC
TRBJ2-4 13 - - TRBV29-1 CSVSEGGKNIQYF TGCAGCGTTAGTGAGGGTGGCAAAAACATTCAGTACTTC
TRBJ1-1 13 - - TRBV7-2 CASSPPRNTEAFF TGTGCCAGCAGCCCCCCCCGGAACACTGAAGCTTTCTTT
TRBJ2-1 12 - - TRBV6-1 CASSEVRVKQFF TGTGCCAGCAGTGAAGTCCGGGTTAAGCAGTTCTTC
TRBJ2-7 18 - - TRBV5-1 CASSSTRWETGAAYEQYF TGCGCCAGCAGCTCGACTAGATGGGAAACGGGTGCCGCCTACGAGCAGTACTTC
TRBJ1-2 13 TRBD1 - TRBV18 CASSPLGGEGYTF TGTGCCAGCTCACCGTTAGGGGGCGAGGGCTACACCTTC
TRBJ2-2 14 TRBD1 - TRBV6-1 CASSSRQGPGELFF TGTGCCAGCAGTTCCCGACAGGGACCCGGGGAGCTGTTTTTT
TRBJ2-7 14 - - TRBV9 CASSPGQPSYEQYF TGTGCCAGCAGTCCCGGACAGCCTTCCTACGAGCAGTACTTC
TRBJ1-4 17 - - TRBV2 CASSVSARVWVNEKLFF TGTGCCAGCAGTGTTTCCGCCAGGGTATGGGTTAATGAAAAACTGTTTTTT
TRBJ2-7 15 TRBD2 few TRBV7-8 CASSPGTSASYEQYF TGTGCCAGCAGCCCCGGGACTAGCGCATCCTACGAGCAGTACTTC
TRBJ1-5 14 - - TRBV6-5 CASKPDSNNQPQHF TGTGCCAGCAAGCCCGACAGCAACAATCAGCCCCAGCATTTT
TRBJ2-7 15 TRBD2 - TRBV29-1 CSVEGRGRASYEQYF TGCAGCGTTGAGGGCAGAGGGAGGGCCTCCTACGAGCAGTACTTC
TRBJ2-2 14 - - TRBV6-5 CASSYEYFTGELFF TGTGCCAGCAGTTACGAGTATTTTACCGGGGAGCTGTTTTTT
TRBJ1-2 14 - few TRBV6-1 CASKFSGENYGYTF TGTGCCAGCAAGTTTTCAGGCGAAAACTATGGCTACACCTTC
TRBJ2-3 17 TRBD2 - TRBV4-2 CASSQFTGTSGVNTQYF TGTGCCAGCAGCCAGTTCACCGGGACTAGCGGGGTCAATACGCAGTATTTT
TRBJ1-2 13 - - TRBV7-9 CASSLTEIYGYTF TGTGCCAGCAGCTTGACGGAGATCTATGGCTACACCTTC
TRBJ1-4 15 - once TRBV9 CASSTRGGATEKLFF TGTGCCAGCAGCACCCGAGGGGGGGCAACTGAAAAACTGTTTTTT
TRBJ1-2 15 TRBD1 - TRBV5-1 CASSRDRAANYGYTF TGCGCCAGCAGCCGAGACAGGGCGGCTAACTATGGCTACACCTTC
TRBJ2-2 15 - - TRBV21-1 CASSKGSVRTGELFF TGTGCCAGCAGCAAAGGATCCGTACGGACCGGGGAGCTGTTTTTT
TRBJ1-2 16 TRBD1 - TRBV15 CATSEGQGGIYYGYTF TGTGCCACCAGCGAAGGACAGGGGGGCATCTACTATGGCTACACCTTC
TRBJ2-5 13 - - TRBV5-1 CASSLVIQETQYF TGCGCCAGCAGCTTGGTTATCCAAGAGACCCAGTACTTC
TRBJ2-5 16 - - TRBV10-3 CAISESTRTDQETQYF TGTGCCATCAGTGAGTCGACACGGACAGACCAAGAGACCCAGTACTTC
TRBJ1-2 13 TRBD1 - TRBV19 CASTADRDYGYTF TGTGCCAGTACCGCGGACAGGGACTATGGCTACACCTTC
TRBJ2-2 14 - - TRBV28 CATVGGAQTGELFF TGTGCCACCGTCGGGGGAGCTCAGACCGGGGAGCTGTTTTTT
TRBJ2-7 19 TRBD2 - TRBV5-1 CASSLALLASGSQGYEQYF TGCGCCAGCAGCTTGGCCCTTTTGGCTAGCGGGAGTCAGGGGTACGAGCAGTACTTC
TRBJ1-1 13 TRBD1 - TRBV11-2 CASSTDRVAEAFF TGTGCCAGCAGCACCGACAGGGTCGCTGAAGCTTTCTTT
TRBJ2-5 15 - once TRBV6-1 CASRKGGGRQETQYF TGTGCCAGCAGGAAGGGGGGGGGTCGCCAAGAGACCCAGTACTTC
TRBJ1-1 12 - - TRBV6-6 CASSPTGAEAFF TGTGCCAGCAGTCCGACAGGAGCCGAAGCTTTCTTT
TRBJ1-4 15 - - TRBV29-1 CSVLEIGGPNEKLFF TGCAGCGTCCTGGAGATTGGGGGCCCCAATGAAAAACTGTTTTTT
TRBJ2-7 14 - - TRBV2 CASSWRKKSYEQYF TGTGCCAGCAGTTGGCGGAAAAAATCCTACGAGCAGTACTTC
TRBJ2-2 13 TRBD1 - TRBV27 CASRKGGHGELFF TGTGCCAGCAGGAAAGGGGGCCACGGGGAGCTGTTTTTT
TRBJ2-1 15 TRBD2 - TRBV9 CASSFSGTSINEQFF TGTGCCAGCAGCTTCTCCGGGACTAGCATCAATGAGCAGTTCTTC
TRBJ2-7 15 TRBD2 - TRBV11-3 CASSSGLAGFYEQYF TGTGCCAGCAGCTCCGGACTAGCGGGCTTCTACGAGCAGTACTTC
TRBJ1-1 15 TRBD1 - TRBV5-1 CASSSGTGTPREAFF TGCGCCAGCAGCAGCGGGACAGGGACACCCCGGGAAGCTTTCTTT
TRBJ2-2 16 TRBD1 - TRBV28 CASSLPGQGNTGELFF TGTGCCAGCAGTTTGCCGGGACAGGGGAACACCGGGGAGCTGTTTTTT
TRBJ2-2 17 TRBD2 - TRBV5-6 CASSLGSVSGSSGELFF TGTGCCAGCAGCTTGGGATCGGTTAGCGGGAGCTCCGGGGAGCTGTTTTTT
TRBJ2-7 12 - once TRBV28 CASSKPTGEQYF TGTGCCAGCAGCAAACCAACAGGGGAGCAGTACTTC
TRBJ2-5 13 TRBD1 - TRBV19 CASRGQGLETQYF TGTGCCAGTAGAGGACAGGGGTTAGAGACCCAGTACTTC
TRBJ2-1 14 - - TRBV29-1 CSVGISGNYNEQFF TGCAGCGTGGGCATTAGCGGCAATTACAATGAGCAGTTCTTC
TRBJ2-2 11 - - TRBV7-2 CASWNTGELFF TGTGCGTCCTGGAACACCGGGGAGCTGTTTTTT
TRBJ2-5 14 - - TRBV7-7 CASSRDPGDGTQYF TGTGCTAGCAGCCGGGACCCGGGAGACGGGACCCAGTACTTC
TRBJ1-1 14 TRBD1 - TRBV5-1 CASSNWDRGTEAFF TGCGCCAGCAGCAATTGGGACAGGGGGACTGAAGCTTTCTTT
TRBJ2-7 13 - - TRBV7-9 CASSLGKDYEQYF TGTGCCAGCAGCTTAGGCAAGGACTACGAGCAGTACTTC
TRBJ2-3 14 - - TRBV14 CASGPGPVASRQYF TGTGCCAGCGGTCCTGGGCCAGTCGCGAGTCGTCAGTATTTT
TRBJ2-7 14 - once TRBV27 CASSFRRRFYEQYF TGTGCCAGCAGTTTCAGGCGCAGGTTTTACGAGCAGTACTTC
TRBJ1-5 14 - - TRBV19 CASTLGHPGKPQHF TGTGCCAGTACCTTGGGACACCCAGGGAAGCCCCAGCATTTT
TRBJ2-6 19 - - TRBV5-1 CASSLRETAGPSGANVLTF TGCGCCAGCAGCCTGAGGGAGACCGCCGGCCCCTCTGGGGCCAACGTCCTGACTTTC